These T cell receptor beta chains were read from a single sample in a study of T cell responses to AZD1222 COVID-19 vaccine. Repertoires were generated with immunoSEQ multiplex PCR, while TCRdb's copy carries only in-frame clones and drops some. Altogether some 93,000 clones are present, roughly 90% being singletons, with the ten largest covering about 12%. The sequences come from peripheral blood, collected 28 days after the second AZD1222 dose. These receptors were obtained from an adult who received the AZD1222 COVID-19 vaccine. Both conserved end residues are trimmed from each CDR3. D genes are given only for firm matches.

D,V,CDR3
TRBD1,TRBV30,AWSALRTGRGNTIY
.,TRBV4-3,ASSQDKGIYNSPLH
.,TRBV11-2,ASSQTALGTDTQY
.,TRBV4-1,ASSQDPGAFTLH
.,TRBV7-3,ASSSPNGRGTDTQY
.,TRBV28,ASSFTAEQY
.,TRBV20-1,SASGQADSPLH
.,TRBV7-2,ASSSGVPYEQY
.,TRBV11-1,ASSLGPPGTEAF
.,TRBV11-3,ASSPRWGDSGYT
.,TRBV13,ASSYLDLDRAKNIQY
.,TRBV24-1,ATQGGPGQPQH
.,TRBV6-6,ASSSGVMNTEAF
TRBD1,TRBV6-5,ASYPDRETTGYT
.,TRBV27,ASSLGQRTEAF
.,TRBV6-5,ASSSMGETQY
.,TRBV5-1,ASSPQGPYEQY
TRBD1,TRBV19,ATLGAGGYTEAF
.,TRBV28,ASREYNEQF
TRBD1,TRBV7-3,ASSEDRAPNTGELF
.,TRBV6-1,ASSEGAAQPQH
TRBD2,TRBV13,ASSLVSGDYEQY
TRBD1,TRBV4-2,ASSLTPAGGYTGELF
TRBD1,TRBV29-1,SVIGTGDYT
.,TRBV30,AWSGNLGNTIY
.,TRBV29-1,SARRDTSGANVLT
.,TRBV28,ASSFSPDNSPLH
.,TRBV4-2,ASSLPSSGANVLT
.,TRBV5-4,ASSLGGRGHSYEQY
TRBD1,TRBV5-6,ASSLGPGQTYEQY
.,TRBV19,ASSIGGWEPQH
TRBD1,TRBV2,ASSFRGLTNEKLF
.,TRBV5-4,ASSLVSTDTQY
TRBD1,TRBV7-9,ASSVSGTATDTQY
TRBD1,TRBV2,ASSGAGQGGYSNQPQH
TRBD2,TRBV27,ASSPGTSDEQY
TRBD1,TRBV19,ASSIGDSYGYT
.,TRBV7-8,ASSEQVSNNQPQH
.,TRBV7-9,ASSFSRGAGRANTEAF
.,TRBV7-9,ASSYGLPGPSTEAF
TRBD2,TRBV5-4,ASSSVRLAPYNEQF
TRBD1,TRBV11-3,ASGDRDIPNTEAF
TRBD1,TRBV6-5,ASSPGQLNTEAF
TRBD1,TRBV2,ASPTGGGANYGYT
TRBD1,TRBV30,ACRTPRDSYNSPLH
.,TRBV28,ASSKQGISYEQY
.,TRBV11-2,ASSLDPGAYYEQY
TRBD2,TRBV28,ASSGVRGRAFYEQY
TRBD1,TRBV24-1,ATSETTGGLQPQH
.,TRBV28,ASSRPPPGTASIQY
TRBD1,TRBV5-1,ASSLNSGGYGYT
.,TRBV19,ASSISSNQPQH
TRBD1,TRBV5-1,ASSMGWDRGANTEAF
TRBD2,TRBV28,ASRTAGLLYEQY
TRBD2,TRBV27,ASSFRPSGRGGTDTQY
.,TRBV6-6,ASQGGGANTEAF
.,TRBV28,ASSWVSNQPQH
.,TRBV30,AWRHQSTDTQY
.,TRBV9,ASSVVGARGNTIY
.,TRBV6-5,ASTLTRGDSYEQY